This T cell receptor beta chain was documented in a study of T cells after yellow fever vaccination. TCRdb itself ran the 5' RACE reads through MiXCR, one entry per CDR3 protein. The sample shows 500,000 to 650,000 distinct CDR3 sequences, about 13% of them seen only once. This clonotype was seen only a few times. Deletions cut 2 bases from V and 7 bases from J, with 9 bases between. The CDR3 covers 13 residues. CDR1 and CDR2 from the germline V gene are MNHEY and SMNVEV (reference sequence). This chain connects TRBV27 to TRBJ2-1, with D possibly being TRBD2 (5 bases). This receptor was taken from a man under 40 who received the YFV17D yellow fever vaccine. The sequences come from PBMCs, collected on the day of the yellow fever booster vaccination. The CDR3 nucleotides read TGTGCCAGCAGTTTACCGACGGGGAATGAGCAGTTCTTC. Its translation: CASSLPTGNEQFF.